Here is one TCR beta chain with its context. The same CDR3 also results from other DNA sequences found in this sample. The length of the CDR3 is 15 residues. The germline V gene encodes CDR1 SGHVS and CDR2 FNYEAQ. V trimming: 5 bases; J trimming: 6 bases; junction bases outside the gene matches: 3. The repertoire was sequenced with immunoSEQ multiplex PCR; TCRdb's copy has only in-frame clones and lacks some. The table has just over 250,000 clones, about 80% seen once. The sample is drawn from a study of blood T cell repertoires in COVID-19. The sequenced sample consisted of PBMCs or T cells enriched from blood (not recorded which). The V call is TRBV7-6, the J call TRBJ2-1; 14 nucleotides match TRBD2. The receptor's source is a man younger than 40 with acute COVID-19. The DNA of the CDR3 is TGTGCCAGCAGCCTAGGACTAGCGGGGGGCAATGAGCAGTTCTTC. Translated: CASSLGLAGGNEQFF.